Included here is one TCR beta chain sequence, with context. Repertoires were generated with immunoSEQ multiplex PCR, while TCRdb's copy carries only in-frame clones and drops some. Of 100,000 to 150,000 clones detected, 87% appear once; the ten largest clones hold 30%. Trimming shortened V by 2 bases and J by 4 bases, and 11 bases separated the two germline ends. Germline lookup yields CDR1 LNHDA and CDR2 SQIVND (reference sequence). The CDR3 consists of 14 residues. The sample originates from a study of blood T cell repertoires in COVID-19. Sequenced: peripheral blood. This sequence joins TRBV19 and TRBJ1-1; D unclear. The TCR was taken from a woman between 65 and 79 years old with acute or convalescent COVID-19. The CDR3 DNA sequence: TGTGCCAGTAGTATACGCGGGTTGGGCACTGAAGCTTTCTTT. Protein sequence: CASSIRGLGTEAFF. Based on the CDR3 plus reference TRBV19 and TRBJ1-1, the full variable domain is DGGITQSPKYLFRKEGQNVTLSCEQNLNHDAMYWYRQDPGQGLRLIYYSQIVNDFQKGDIAEGYSVSREKKESFPLTVTSAQKNPTAFYLCASSIRGLGTEAFFGQGTRLTVV.